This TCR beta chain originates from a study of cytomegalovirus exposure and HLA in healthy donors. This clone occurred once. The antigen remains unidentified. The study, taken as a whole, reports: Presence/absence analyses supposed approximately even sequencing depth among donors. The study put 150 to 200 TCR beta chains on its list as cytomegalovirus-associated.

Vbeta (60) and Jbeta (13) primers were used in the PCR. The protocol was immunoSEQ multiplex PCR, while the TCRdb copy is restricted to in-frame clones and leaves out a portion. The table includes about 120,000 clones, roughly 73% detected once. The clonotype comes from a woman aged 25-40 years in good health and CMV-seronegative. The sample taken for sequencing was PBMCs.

The DNA for the CDR3 is TGTGCCAGCAGTGAATGGACAGGATCTGGCTACACCTTC. Its translation is CASSEWTGSGYTF. The rearrangement joins TRBV2 to TRBJ1-2; 7 bases map to TRBD1. CDR1 SNHLY and CDR2 FYNNEI come from the germline V gene. The CDR3 loop spans 13 amino acids. V shed 2 bases, J shed 7 bases, and the junction held 4 bases outside the gene matches.